This T cell receptor beta chain was documented in a study of T cell changes during pregnancy in multiple sclerosis (dated by TCRdb to between 2017 and 2020). For the study in its entirety: The study examined how the T cell repertoire changed over the course of pregnancy in women with multiple sclerosis.

Clipping removes 4 bases from V and 3 bases from J, with 9 as the unmatched junction base count. CDR1 and CDR2 are read off the germline V gene as MDHEN and SYDVKM. The CDR3, from cysteine to phenylalanine, totals 15 residues. Just CDR3 DNA is preserved here, 45 bases in frame from base 1. Concerning this clone: The specificity of this receptor is unknown. No much larger clone is present one base from it, and per-base qualities are unavailable.

Libraries were constructed by the immunoSEQ multiplex PCR assay. The table was pulled from immuneACCESS by TCRdb, which kept in-frame rearrangements only. Such tables lose some clones; where checked, under half of the loss comes from unresolved V genes, and the rest has no known cause. The sample includes some 80,000 clones, with 90% to 95% observed a single time. Clones ranked in the top ten supply roughly 0.14% of the sample. The TCR originated in a female donor with multiple sclerosis, enrolled in a pregnancy study. The rearrangement joined TRBV28 to TRBJ2-7, with TRBD1 matching 7 junction bases. The input for sequencing was CD4+ T cells from peripheral blood mononuclear cells, taken after pregnancy. The CDR3 region: CASSSYRGAGYEQYF. The bases read TGTGCCAGCAGTTCGTACAGGGGCGCGGGCTACGAGCAGTACTTC.